The entry below gives a single TCR beta chain sequence along with its context. These data originate in a study of blood T cell repertoires in COVID-19. The wider study: Sources were T cells, B-cell-depleted T cells, or PBMCs; the material itself was cDNA or gDNA.

This table comes from immunoSEQ multiplex PCR, and its TCRdb copy is limited to in-frame clones, with some not included. The sample contains nearly 200,000 clones, 84% of which appear only once. This CDR3 has 19 residues. CDR1 LGHDT and CDR2 YNNKEL come from the germline V gene (reference sequence). V gave up 0 bases and J gave up 1 base; unmatched junction bases: 10. The chain has TRBV3-1 (or the pseudogene TRBV3-2) and TRBJ2-7, with TRBD2 matching 12 bases. Sequences were obtained from peripheral blood. This sequence originates from a woman aged 70 to 79 with active or convalescent COVID-19. Here the CDR3 DNA reads TGTGCCAGCAGCCAAGATCGTTCTAGCGGGAGGGCCTGGTCCTACGAGCAGTACTTC. Translated, it gives CASSQDRSSGRAWSYEQYF.